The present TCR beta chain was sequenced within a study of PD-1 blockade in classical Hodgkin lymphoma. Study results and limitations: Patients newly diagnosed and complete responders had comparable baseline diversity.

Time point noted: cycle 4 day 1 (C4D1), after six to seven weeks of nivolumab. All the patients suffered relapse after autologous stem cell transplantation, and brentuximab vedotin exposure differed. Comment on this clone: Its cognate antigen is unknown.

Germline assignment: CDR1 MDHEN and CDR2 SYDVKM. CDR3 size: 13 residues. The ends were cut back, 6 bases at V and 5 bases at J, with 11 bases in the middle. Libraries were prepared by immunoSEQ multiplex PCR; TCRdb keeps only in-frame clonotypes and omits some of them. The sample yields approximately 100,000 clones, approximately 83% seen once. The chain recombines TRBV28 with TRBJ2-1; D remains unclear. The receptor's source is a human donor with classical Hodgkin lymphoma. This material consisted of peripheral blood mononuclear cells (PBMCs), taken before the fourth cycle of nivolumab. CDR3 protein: CASSWARNNEQFF. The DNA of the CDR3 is TGTGCCAGCAGCTGGGCGCGGAACAATGAGCAGTTCTTC.